The 28 T cell receptor beta chains listed next were all sequenced from one sample in a study of shared clonotypes between healthy human individuals. Method: immunoSEQ multiplex PCR; TCRdb's copy keeps in-frame clones and lacks some. The data hold around 2.5 million clones, with under 95% observed a single time. The sequenced sample consisted of naive CD4+ T cells from PBMCs. Subset noted: CD45RA+ positively selected. These receptor sequences come from a man aged 18 to 29 in good health. Some clones in this sample may be carry-over from other donors' samples.

The chain employs TRBV5-1 and TRBJ1-4, with a weak D call TRBD1 (6 bases). V lost 5 bases and J lost 8, with 16 bases in between. The CDR3 consists of 14 residues. Germline assignment: CDR1 SGHRS and CDR2 YFSETQ. The DNA for the CDR3 is TGCGCCAGCAGTAGACGTGCAGGGGAGGAAAAACTGTTTTTT. Protein: CASSRRAGEEKLFF.

The chain has TRBV5-1 and TRBJ1-2, with TRBD1 matching over 10 bases. Germline-derived CDR1 and CDR2 are SGHRS and YFSETQ. Trimming cost V 4 bases and J 7 bases; bases outside gene matches: 10. The CDR3 has 15 amino acids. DNA of the CDR3: TGCGCCAGCAGCCTGGATGGACAGGGGGGTAGTGGCTACACCTTC. Amino acids: CASSLDGQGGSGYTF.

V gene TRBV27 combines with J gene TRBJ1-4; D remains unclear. Germline lookup yields CDR1 MNHEY and CDR2 SMNVEV (reference sequence). There are 15 residues in the CDR3. Trimming removed 5 bases from V and 0 bases from J, with 10 bases in between. As DNA, the CDR3 is TGTGCCAGCAGTCCACTTCCTGCAACTAATGAAAAACTGTTTTTT. This codes for CASSPLPATNEKLFF.

As concerns this clone: Within the sample, other DNA sequences also encode this same CDR3. The V and J genes are TRBV5-4 and TRBJ2-7; 7 nucleotides align to TRBD1. The CDR3 is 13 amino acids. V gave up 1 base and J gave up 2 bases; unmatched junction bases: 0. Germline CDR1 SGHNT, CDR2 YYREEE (reference sequence). CDR3: CASSLQGAYEQYF. The DNA for the CDR3 is TGTGCCAGCAGCTTGCAGGGGGCCTACGAGCAGTACTTC. Complete variable domain (other parts from reference TRBV5-4 and TRBJ2-7): ETGVTQSPTHLIKTRGQQVTLRCSSQSGHNTVSWYQQALGQGPQFIFQYYREEENGRGNFPPRFSGLQFPNYSSELNVNALELDDSALYLCASSLQGAYEQYFGPGTRLTVT.

This sequence joins TRBV9 and TRBJ1-4, with TRBD1 matching 9 bases. The germline gives CDR1 SGDLS, CDR2 YYNGEE. The trim removed 3 bases at V and 7 bases at J, leaving 10 bases unmatched. There are 16 residues in the CDR3. This CDR3 reads CASSGRRQGGGEKLFF. The CDR3 nucleotides are TGTGCCAGCAGCGGACGACGACAGGGGGGTGGTGAAAAACTGTTTTTT.

The CDR3 sequence is CASSPGLAENEQYF. The CDR3 region has the DNA TGTGCCAGCAGCCCGGGACTAGCGGAGAACGAGCAGTACTTC. The chain recombines TRBV7-3 with TRBJ2-7; 11 nucleotides match TRBD2. The CDR3 has 14 residues. V shed 5 bases and J 5 bases; nucleotides not matched to a gene: 5. Germline V gene sequence: CDR1 SGHTA, CDR2 FQGTGA.

The chain is built from TRBV7-9 and TRBJ2-7; perhaps TRBD1 as D (6 bases). The CDR3 has 13 residues. Germline V CDR1 and CDR2: SEHNR, FQNEAQ (reference sequence). Trimming removed 5 bases at V and 6 bases at J, with 14 bases between. This CDR3 is CASSPRGGSEQYF. In DNA, the CDR3 is TGTGCCAGCAGCCCGCGTGGGGGCAGCGAGCAGTACTTC.

This clone has more than one count but fewer than ten. The chain recombines TRBV27 with TRBJ1-1; D ambiguous. V dropped 2 bases and J dropped 11 bases, with 12 bases sitting between them. There are 12 residues in the CDR3. Germline V gene sequence: CDR1 MNHEY, CDR2 SMNVEV (reference sequence). The CDR3 DNA sequence: TGTGCCAGCAGTTTAGGGTCCGGACGGGCTTTCTTT. This codes for CASSLGSGRAFF.

J is TRBJ1-4 and V is TRBV11-2; possible D gene TRBD1, 6 bases. The CDR3 contains 15 residues. In germline, CDR1 is SGHAT, CDR2 FQNNGV. Trimming removed 5 bases from V and 3 bases from J, with 13 bases in between. The CDR3 spells CASSPMRGANEKLFF. The CDR3 coding sequence is TGTGCCAGCAGCCCCATGAGGGGGGCTAATGAAAAACTGTTTTTT.

This rearrangement joins TRBV28 to TRBJ2-4; the D gene is possibly TRBD1 (7 bases). The ends were cut back, 2 bases at V and 7 bases at J, with 15 bases in the middle. The CDR3 sequence is 15 residues long. The germline V gene has CDR1 MDHEN and CDR2 SYDVKM. In nucleotides, the CDR3 is TGTGCCAGCAGTTTAGGGTCGGAGGGGGCGAACATTCAGTACTTC. Protein sequence: CASSLGSEGANIQYF. The whole variable domain, remainder taken from reference TRBV28 and TRBJ2-4, is DVKVTQSSRYLVKRTGEKVFLECVQDMDHENMFWYRQDPGLGLRLIYFSYDVKMKEKGDIPEGYSVSREKKERFSLILESASTNQTSMYLCASSLGSEGANIQYFGAGTRLSVL.

The chain employs TRBV25-1 and TRBJ1-1, with 10 nucleotides matching TRBD1. Germline values: CDR1 MGHDK, CDR2 SYGVNS. The CDR3 sequence is 15 residues long. Trimming cost V 3 bases and J 5 bases; bases outside gene matches: 6. The CDR3 here is CASSDVGQGRTEAFF. The DNA for the CDR3 is TGTGCCAGCAGTGACGTGGGACAGGGGAGAACTGAAGCTTTCTTT.

This chain joins TRBV28 and TRBJ2-3; 11 bases agree with TRBD2. The CDR3 runs 16 residues. The V segment lost 8 bases and the J segment 2 bases; nucleotides outside the gene matches: 9. The germline CDR1 and CDR2 sequences are MDHEN and SYDVKM. For the CDR3, the DNA is TGTGCCAGCGAACCGACTAGCGGGATATACACAGATACGCAGTATTTT. Its protein is CASEPTSGIYTDTQYF.

The CDR3: CASSFQRQETQYF. CDR3 DNA: TGTGCCAGCAGTTTTCAGCGGCAAGAGACCCAGTACTTC. The rearrangement uses TRBV27 and TRBJ2-5; tentatively, D is TRBD2 (5 bases). Per the germline V gene, CDR1 is MNHEY and CDR2 is SMNVEV (reference sequence). V was pared by 3 bases and J by 2 bases, with 7 bases between. This CDR3 has 13 residues.

The table lists this clone with a few counts. The chain carries TRBV5-1 and TRBJ2-3; 7 bases fit TRBD1. The V segment lost 7 bases and the J segment 0 bases; nucleotides outside the gene matches: 5. Germline V gene lookup returns CDR1 SGHRS and CDR2 YFSETQ. The CDR3 extends over 14 amino acids. CDR3 DNA: TGCGCCAGCGGACAGGCTACTAGCACAGATACGCAGTATTTT. This translates into CASGQATSTDTQYF.

The chain uses TRBV7-2 and TRBJ2-3; 14 bases map to TRBD2. Germline loops: CDR1 SGHTA, CDR2 FQGNSA. The length of the CDR3 is 17 residues. V was clipped by 4 bases and J by 4 bases; unmatched bases: 7. The CDR3 loop is CASSSGLAGGTPDTQYF. As DNA, the CDR3 is TGTGCCAGCAGCTCCGGACTAGCGGGAGGTACGCCAGATACGCAGTATTTT.

The J gene is TRBJ2-7, the V gene TRBV29-1; no definite D call. With 2 bases removed from V and 0 bases from J, the gap between germline ends came to 11 bases. Germline CDR1 reads SQVTM; CDR2 reads ANQGSEA. The CDR3 runs to 14 residues. The CDR3 region is CSVELATPSYEQYF. CDR3 coding DNA: TGCAGCGTTGAACTTGCCACTCCCTCCTACGAGCAGTACTTC.

Concerning this clone itself: A much larger clone differs by one base, so this may be a read error. This chain uses TRBV2 with TRBJ1-1; D not resolved. Trimming shortened V by 5 bases and J by 1 base, and 5 bases separated the two germline ends. Germline loops: CDR1 SNHLY, CDR2 FYNNEI. The CDR3 sequence is 12 residues long. The CDR3 is CASSLRNTEAFF. CDR3 DNA: TGTGCCAGCAGTTTAAGGAACACTGAAGCTTTCTTT.

This clone was seen more than once but under ten times. The V and J genes are TRBV10-1 and TRBJ1-1, with unresolved D. In germline, CDR1 is WNHNN, CDR2 SYGVQD (reference sequence). V lost 2 bases and J 1 base, leaving 5 bases between the germline ends. The CDR3 has 13 residues. The CDR3 loop is CASSETANTEAFF. CDR3 DNA sequence: TGCGCCAGCAGTGAGACAGCGAACACTGAAGCTTTCTTT.

V usage is TRBV7-2 and J usage is TRBJ1-2, with D unresolved. The CDR3 runs 16 residues. Trimming removed 5 bases from V and 2 bases from J, with 18 bases in between. The germline gives CDR1 SGHTA, CDR2 FQGNSA. CDR3 nucleotide sequence: TGTGCCAGCAGCCCGAATGGTGGATCGATAAACTATGGCTACACCTTC. Translated: CASSPNGGSINYGYTF. Drawing the rest from reference TRBV7-2 and TRBJ1-2, the complete variable domain is GAGVSQSPSNKVTEKGKDVELRCDPISGHTALYWYRQSLGQGLEFLIYFQGNSAPDKSGLPSDRFSAERTGGSVSTLTIQRTQQEDSAVYLCASSPNGGSINYGYTFGSGTRLTVV.

J is TRBJ2-7 and V is TRBV14; 12 bases map to TRBD2. Looked up from germline, CDR1 is SGHDN and CDR2 is FVKESK. V lost 0 bases and J lost 4; bases outside the gene matches: 4. The CDR3 consists of 16 residues. The DNA for the CDR3 is TGTGCCAGCAGCCAAGATGGACTAGCGGGGATTTACGAGCAGTACTTC. Amino acids: CASSQDGLAGIYEQYF.

The rearrangement uses TRBV10-3 and TRBJ2-7; 11 bases align to TRBD1. Germline loops: CDR1 ENHRY, CDR2 SYGVKD. CDR3 length equals 14 residues. The V segment lost 6 bases and the J segment 3 bases; nucleotides outside the gene matches: 4. The CDR3 coding sequence is TGTGCCATCAGGCCGGGACAGGGGGGCTACGAGCAGTACTTC. Translating it yields CAIRPGQGGYEQYF.

The rearrangement links TRBV5-1 to TRBJ2-2, with 11 bases aligning to TRBD2. The CDR3 contains 17 residues. Germline V gene data show CDR1 as SGHRS and CDR2 as YFSETQ. V trimming: 0 bases; J trimming: 4 bases; junction bases outside the gene matches: 5. This CDR3 reads CASSLVVLAGGTGELFF. In DNA, the CDR3 is TGCGCCAGCAGCTTGGTGGTGCTAGCGGGAGGCACCGGGGAGCTGTTTTTT.

The V and J genes are TRBV4-2 and TRBJ1-5; no clear D. The V and J ends lost 1 base and 1 base respectively, with 8 bases between them. Germline lookup yields CDR1 LGHNA and CDR2 YNFKEQ. This CDR3 contains 15 residues. The CDR3 DNA is TGTGCCAGCAGCCAAGGGGGTATCAGCAATCAGCCCCAGCATTTT. The encoded protein is CASSQGGISNQPQHF.

This chain uses TRBV6-5 with TRBJ2-1; 9 bases line up with TRBD2. Germline assignment: CDR1 MNHEY and CDR2 SVGAGI. The CDR3 contains 14 residues. The V gene end was trimmed by 3 bases and the J gene end by 8 bases; junction bases not matched to a gene: 5. The CDR3 sequence: CASSYTRGRDEQFF. In DNA form, the CDR3 reads TGTGCCAGCAGTTATACTCGCGGGAGGGATGAGCAGTTCTTC.

The chain recombines TRBV11-1 with TRBJ1-2; TRBD1 is a possible D gene (6 bases). Trimming took off 7 bases at V and 0 bases at J, with 15 bases between the two ends. There are 15 residues in the CDR3. CDR1 is SGHAT and CDR2 is FQDESV in the germline V gene (reference sequence). Written as DNA, the CDR3 is TGTGCCAGCACAATACAGGGATCCGCTAACTATGGCTACACCTTC. Translating gives CASTIQGSANYGYTF.

CDR3 amino acids: CASSRTAGSGNTIYF. CDR3 bases: TGTGCCAGCAGCAGGACAGCCGGCTCTGGAAACACCATATATTTT. The V and J genes are TRBV7-6 and TRBJ1-3; tentative D call: TRBD1 (6 bases). Germline values: CDR1 SGHVS, CDR2 FNYEAQ. Trimming cost V 5 bases and J 0 bases, with 11 bases left between them. The CDR3 consists of 15 residues.

This chain links TRBV10-1 with TRBJ1-4; D is undetermined. The V and J ends lost 3 bases and 6 bases respectively, with 11 bases between them. This CDR3 region has 14 residues. CDR1 is WNHNN and CDR2 is SYGVQD in the germline V gene (reference sequence). CDR3 nucleotide sequence: TGCGCCAGCAGTGATCCTACGGGTGATGAAAAACTGTTTTTT. It encodes CASSDPTGDEKLFF.

For this clone: This may arise from a read error, as a much more abundant clone is one base away. The same CDR3 also results from other DNA sequences found in this sample. The chain uses TRBV11-3 and TRBJ2-2; D gene unclear. Trimming cost V 2 bases and J 7 bases, with 2 bases left between them. The CDR3 loop spans 11 amino acids. Germline values: CDR1 SGHNT, CDR2 YENEEA. CDR3 nucleotide sequence: TGTGCCAGCAGCTTAAACGGGGAGCTGTTTTTT. Amino acids: CASSLNGELFF.